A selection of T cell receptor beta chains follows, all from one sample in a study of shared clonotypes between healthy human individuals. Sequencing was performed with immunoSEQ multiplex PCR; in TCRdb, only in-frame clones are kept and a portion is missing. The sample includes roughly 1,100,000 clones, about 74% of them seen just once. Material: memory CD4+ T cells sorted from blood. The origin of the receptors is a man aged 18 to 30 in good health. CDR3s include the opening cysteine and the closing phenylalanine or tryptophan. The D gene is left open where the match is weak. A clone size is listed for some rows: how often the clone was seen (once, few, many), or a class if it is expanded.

cdr3_aa: CASSIRAGIQETQYF
cdr3_nt: TGTGCCAGTAGTATTAGGGCAGGGATCCAAGAGACCCAGTACTTC
d_call: -
j_call: TRBJ2-5
v_call: TRBV19
cdr3_length: 15
clone_size: -

cdr3_aa: CFQGASTNEKLFF
cdr3_nt: TGTTTCCAGGGGGCCTCAACTAATGAAAAACTGTTTTTT
d_call: -
j_call: TRBJ1-4
v_call: TRBV21-1
cdr3_length: 13
clone_size: -

cdr3_aa: CASSQPGTGHTGELFF
cdr3_nt: TGTGCCAGCAGCCAACCCGGGACAGGGCACACCGGGGAGCTGTTTTTT
d_call: TRBD1
j_call: TRBJ2-2
v_call: TRBV7-6
cdr3_length: 16
clone_size: few

cdr3_aa: CASSANRNYGYTF
cdr3_nt: TGTGCCAGCAGCGCTAATCGGAACTATGGCTACACCTTC
d_call: -
j_call: TRBJ1-2
v_call: TRBV9
cdr3_length: 13
clone_size: -

cdr3_aa: CASSSGVDQPQHF
cdr3_nt: TGTGCCAGCAGCTCAGGGGTAGATCAGCCCCAGCATTTT
d_call: -
j_call: TRBJ1-5
v_call: TRBV5-4
cdr3_length: 13
clone_size: -

cdr3_aa: CAWGRSYEQYF
cdr3_nt: TGTGCCTGGGGAAGGTCGTACGAGCAGTACTTC
d_call: -
j_call: TRBJ2-7
v_call: TRBV30
cdr3_length: 11
clone_size: -

cdr3_aa: CASSSREGGNTGELFF
cdr3_nt: TGTGCCAGCAGTTCAAGAGAAGGGGGGAACACCGGGGAGCTGTTTTTT
d_call: -
j_call: TRBJ2-2
v_call: TRBV27
cdr3_length: 16
clone_size: -

cdr3_aa: CASSLATTGYGYTF
cdr3_nt: TGTGCCAGCAGCTTAGCGACCACAGGCTATGGCTACACCTTC
d_call: -
j_call: TRBJ1-2
v_call: TRBV7-8
cdr3_length: 14
clone_size: -

cdr3_aa: CASSLAVTGGQSYEQYF
cdr3_nt: TGCGCCAGCAGCTTGGCCGTAACAGGGGGCCAATCTTACGAGCAGTACTTC
d_call: TRBD1
j_call: TRBJ2-7
v_call: TRBV5-1
cdr3_length: 17
clone_size: -

cdr3_aa: CASSINIWETQYF
cdr3_nt: TGTGCCAGTAGTATCAACATTTGGGAGACCCAGTACTTC
d_call: -
j_call: TRBJ2-5
v_call: TRBV19
cdr3_length: 13
clone_size: once

cdr3_aa: CASSVAGRRDEQYF
cdr3_nt: TGTGCCAGCAGTGTTGCAGGGCGCAGGGACGAGCAGTACTTC
d_call: -
j_call: TRBJ2-7
v_call: TRBV28
cdr3_length: 14
clone_size: few

cdr3_aa: CASSMWDSYGYTF
cdr3_nt: TGTGCCAGTAGTATGTGGGATAGCTATGGCTACACCTTC
d_call: -
j_call: TRBJ1-2
v_call: TRBV19
cdr3_length: 13
clone_size: -

cdr3_aa: CASSLGLSPLHF
cdr3_nt: TGTGCCAGCAGCTTAGGCTTATCACCCCTCCACTTT
d_call: -
j_call: TRBJ1-6
v_call: TRBV7-9
cdr3_length: 12
clone_size: -

cdr3_aa: CASSKSWDSYNEQFF
cdr3_nt: TGTGCCAGCAGTAAGTCCTGGGACTCCTACAATGAGCAGTTCTTC
d_call: -
j_call: TRBJ2-1
v_call: TRBV6-5
cdr3_length: 15
clone_size: -